The rows below give T cell receptor beta chains drawn from one sample of a study of CD8+ T cells in alopecia areata. The table came from immunoSEQ multiplex PCR; TCRdb's copy has only in-frame clones and leaves some out. This sample has around 99,000 clones; 84% occur once, and the top ten carry roughly 23%. This specimen was CD8+ T cells sorted from blood, taken at week 24, from a patient treated with tofacitinib. These TCRs come from a human donor with alopecia areata. Both conserved end residues are part of each CDR3. D genes are given only for firm matches. Part of the rows lack a size; the others show once, few, many or a class for expanded clones.

d_gene	abundance	v_gene	j_gene	CDR3nt	CDR3aa
.	.	TRBV4-1	TRBJ2-1	TGCGCCAGCAGCCAAGAGTGGGAGAGCTCCTACAATGAGCAGTTCTTC	CASSQEWESSYNEQFF
.	once	TRBV4-3	TRBJ2-3	TGCGCCAGCAGCCAAGAGGGGCGGGGGCCCACAGATACGCAGTATTTT	CASSQEGRGPTDTQYF
.	.	TRBV7-9	TRBJ1-6	TGTGCCAGCAGCCAGGGACGGATGAATTCACCCCTCCACTTT	CASSQGRMNSPLHF
TRBD1	.	TRBV11-3	TRBJ2-2	TGTGCCAGCAGCCCTAGGGACAGGGTCCAGGGGGCCGGGGAGCTGTTTTTT	CASSPRDRVQGAGELFF
.	.	TRBV4-1	TRBJ2-7	TGCGCCAGCAGCCAAGGAGTGGGTTCCTACGAGCAGTACTTC	CASSQGVGSYEQYF
.	.	TRBV29-1	TRBJ2-2	TGCAGCGTATGGGTACACGGGGAGCTGTTTTTT	CSVWVHGELFF
TRBD1	.	TRBV7-2	TRBJ2-2	TGTGCCAGCAGCCGCGGACAGGGATCGGGGACCGGGGAGCTGTTTTTT	CASSRGQGSGTGELFF
.	.	TRBV6-5	TRBJ2-5	TGTGCCAGCAGTTACTCGGGAAGCCAGTACTTC	CASSYSGSQYF
TRBD2	.	TRBV19	TRBJ2-5	TGTGCCAGTAGTTCCGGACTAGCACCATTCCAAGAGACCCAGTACTTC	CASSSGLAPFQETQYF
.	.	TRBV4-1	TRBJ1-4	TGCGCCAGCAGCCCGGCCCGTGCAAAACTGTTTTTT	CASSPARAKLFF
TRBD1	.	TRBV5-1	TRBJ2-7	TGCGCCAGCAGCTCGGGGACAGGCCTCTCCTACGAGCAGTACTTC	CASSSGTGLSYEQYF
TRBD1	.	TRBV6-1	TRBJ1-1	TGTGCCAGCAGTCAGAAAACAGGGGTTACTGAAGCTTTCTTT	CASSQKTGVTEAFF
.	.	TRBV29-1	TRBJ2-7	TGCAGCGTTGAAAAAGGAACAGGATGGGGCGAGCAGTACTTC	CSVEKGTGWGEQYF
.	.	TRBV5-6	TRBJ2-5	TGTGCCAGCAGCGCGGGGTCTCCTTTGGAGACCCAGTACTTC	CASSAGSPLETQYF
.	.	TRBV9	TRBJ2-2	TGTGCCAGCAGCGCTCAGAACACCGGGGAGCTGTTTTTT	CASSAQNTGELFF
TRBD1	.	TRBV28	TRBJ2-7	TGTGCCAGCAGTTCTATCCAGGGGGAAAGGGAGCAGTACTTC	CASSSIQGEREQYF
.	.	TRBV7-6	TRBJ2-3	TGTGCCAGCAGTCCCGACCGGGGGCTGGCAGATACGCAGTATTTT	CASSPDRGLADTQYF
.	.	TRBV14	TRBJ2-5	TGTGCCACCCCCCGCATCCAGTACTTC	CATPRIQYF
.	.	TRBV2	TRBJ2-1	TGTGCCAGCAGGCCTCTGGACAGAGTTGAGCAGTTCTTC	CASRPLDRVEQFF
TRBD1	.	TRBV7-8	TRBJ2-5	TGTGCCAGCAGCTTAGCGGTCCAGGGGGAAGAGACCCAGTACTTC	CASSLAVQGEETQYF
.	.	TRBV2	TRBJ2-4	TGTGCCAGCAGCGTTGACAGGTTACTAGCCAAAAACATTCAGTACTTC	CASSVDRLLAKNIQYF
TRBD1	.	TRBV10-3	TRBJ2-7	TGTGCCATCAGGCAGACAGGGGACATAAACTACGAGCAGTACTTC	CAIRQTGDINYEQYF
.	.	TRBV2	TRBJ2-2	TGTGCCATCAAAGTCCCCGCAAACACCGGGGAGCTGTTTTTT	CAIKVPANTGELFF
.	once	TRBV11-2	TRBJ1-1	TGTGCCAGCAGCCGGGAAAGCAACACTGAAGCTTCCTTT	CASSRESNTEASF
.	.	TRBV4-1	TRBJ2-4	TGCGCCAGCAGCCAAGACGTCAAGGGGAACATTCAGTACTTC	CASSQDVKGNIQYF
TRBD1	.	TRBV10-3	TRBJ2-1	TGTGCCATCAGTGAGGGTGCCGGGACAGGGGTAAGCAATGAGCAGTTCTTC	CAISEGAGTGVSNEQFF
.	.	TRBV4-1	TRBJ1-2	TGCGCCAGCAGCCAAAGGAAGGGAGGGGGCTACACCTTC	CASSQRKGGGYTF
TRBD2	.	TRBV4-1	TRBJ2-7	TGCGCCAGCAGCCAAGAAGGAACTAGCGGAACCTACGAGCAGTACTTC	CASSQEGTSGTYEQYF
.	few	TRBV29-1	TRBJ2-7	TGCAGCGTTGTAGGTATTAGCTTCGACGAGCAGTACTTC	CSVVGISFDEQYF
.	.	TRBV19	TRBJ2-3	TGTGCCAGTAGTACCACAGGGAGGATGACAGATACGCAGTATTTT	CASSTTGRMTDTQYF
.	.	TRBV25-1	TRBJ2-7	TGTGCCAGCAGTGAATATAATGGTCAGACCTACGAGCAGTACTTC	CASSEYNGQTYEQYF
TRBD2	.	TRBV9	TRBJ2-3	TGTGCCAGCAGCTCCCTAGCGGGGGGGCCCCCAGATACGCAGTATTTT	CASSSLAGGPPDTQYF
.	few	TRBV5-1	TRBJ2-7	TGCGCCAGCAGCTTACAGGAGGACTACGAGCAGTACTTC	CASSLQEDYEQYF
.	.	TRBV4-1	TRBJ2-7	TGCGCCAGCAGCCAACGGACACCCTCCTACGAGCAGTACTTC	CASSQRTPSYEQYF
.	.	TRBV7-9	TRBJ1-2	TGTGCCAGCAGCCAATCCGGGACAACCAAAAACTATGGCTACACCTTC	CASSQSGTTKNYGYTF
.	.	TRBV7-2	TRBJ1-1	TGTGCCAGCAGGTTTGGGGACGGCACTGAAGCTTTCTTT	CASRFGDGTEAFF
.	.	TRBV13	TRBJ2-4	TGTGCCAGCAGCTTAGCGCCTGGAAACATTCAGTACTTC	CASSLAPGNIQYF
.	.	TRBV7-8	TRBJ1-1	TGTGCCAGCAGCTTGGGTGGACACCTGAACACTGAAGCTTTCTTT	CASSLGGHLNTEAFF
TRBD1	.	TRBV29-1	TRBJ2-3	TGCAGCGTTGATGGGGACAGGGTAGGGTCGGATACGCAGTATTTT	CSVDGDRVGSDTQYF
.	.	TRBV4-3	TRBJ2-3	TGCGCCAGCAGCCAAGATGTAGGTGTGACAGATACGCAGTATTTT	CASSQDVGVTDTQYF
TRBD2	once	TRBV6-5	TRBJ2-5	TGTGCCAGCAGGGCGAATAGCGGGGATCAAGAGACCCAGTACTTC	CASRANSGDQETQYF
.	few	TRBV4-1	TRBJ2-1	TGCGCCAGCGGACTTTGGGGGGCCAATGAGCAGTTCTTC	CASGLWGANEQFF
.	few	TRBV7-9	TRBJ2-7	TGTGCCAGCAGCTCTAGTGGTCTGGGGGACGGTAACTCCTACGAGCAGTACTTC	CASSSSGLGDGNSYEQYF
.	.	TRBV5-4	TRBJ2-2	TGTGCCAGCAGCTTAATAACAGGGCCGGGCACCGGGGAGCTGTTTTTT	CASSLITGPGTGELFF
.	few	TRBV27	TRBJ2-6	TGTGCCAGCAGTTTGAGAGGTGGGGCCAACGTCCTGACTTTC	CASSLRGGANVLTF
.	.	TRBV4-3	TRBJ2-7	TGCGCCAGCAGCCAGGACTTGGGGTCCTACGAGCAGTACTTC	CASSQDLGSYEQYF
.	.	TRBV28	TRBJ2-7	TGTGCCAGCAGTTTAATAATGACTTCCCTAGGGGACGAGCAGTACTTC	CASSLIMTSLGDEQYF
.	few	TRBV21-1	TRBJ1-5	TGTGCCAGCACCCGGGCCGTTTATAGCAATCAGCCCCAGCATTTT	CASTRAVYSNQPQHF
TRBD1	few	TRBV6-5	TRBJ2-7	TGTGCCAGCAGCGCCGGGACAGGGCTATACGAGCAGTACTTC	CASSAGTGLYEQYF
.	.	TRBV29-1	TRBJ2-1	TGCAGCGCCCCGGTAGGGTCATATGAGCAGTTCTTC	CSAPVGSYEQFF
.	.	TRBV5-6	TRBJ2-5	TGTGCCAGCAGCTTCAGTGGACATTCGAGAATAGATGGGGAGACCCAGTACTTC	CASSFSGHSRIDGETQYF
.	.	TRBV4-2	TRBJ2-2	TGTGCCAGCAGCCCCCAAGACCCCTACACCGGGGAGCTGTTTTTT	CASSPQDPYTGELFF
TRBD2	.	TRBV2	TRBJ2-3	TGTGCCAGCAGTTCCCCGGGACTAGCGGGGCCTAACACAGATACGCAGTATTTT	CASSSPGLAGPNTDTQYF
TRBD2	.	TRBV7-2	TRBJ2-3	TGTGCCAGCAGCATTCTAGCGGGGGTAACAGATACGCAGTATTTT	CASSILAGVTDTQYF
.	.	TRBV11-1	TRBJ2-7	TGTGCCAGCAGCTTAGCCCGGGACGGAGGCTACGAGCAGTACTTC	CASSLARDGGYEQYF
.	.	TRBV18	TRBJ2-7	TGTGCCAGCTCACCGGCCTACGAGCAGTACTTC	CASSPAYEQYF
TRBD2	.	TRBV9	TRBJ2-3	TGTGCCAGCAGCCTAAGGGGACTAACCCGCACAGATACGCAGTATTTT	CASSLRGLTRTDTQYF
TRBD2	.	TRBV11-3	TRBJ2-3	TGTGCCAGCAGCCGGAGGTACTCGCCTAGCGGGGAAGTAGATACGCAGTATTTT	CASSRRYSPSGEVDTQYF
TRBD1	.	TRBV29-1	TRBJ1-2	TGCAGCGTCCGACCAGGGGGCCTATATGGCTACACCTTC	CSVRPGGLYGYTF